What follows is one T cell receptor beta chain and its context. The data stem from a study of blood T cell repertoires in COVID-19. Study information: Acute and convalescent COVID-19 samples came from the United States, Italy and Spain. The analysed material was cDNA or gDNA that came from T cells, B-cell-depleted T cells, or PBMCs.

Per the original methods: By means of reference gene primer amplification, nucleated cell counts were estimated. The assay was immunoSEQ multiplex PCR, and TCRdb's table has in-frame clones only and misses some. V and J calls and clone size come straight from that table; D and trimming were deduced from the DNA. The top ten hold around 2.9% of the sample, which has around 350,000 clones, around 90% seen once. The receptor's source is a human donor in a cohort sampled during active COVID-19. Sequenced material: peripheral blood.

This chain's CDR3 is CASSIVQGRTQYF. The DNA of the CDR3 is TGTGCCAGCAGCATTGTACAGGGTAGAACCCAGTACTTC. This chain uses TRBV7-8 with TRBJ2-5, with D perhaps TRBD1 (6 bases). The length of the CDR3 is 13 residues. The V and J ends lost 5 bases and 8 bases respectively, with 15 bases between them. Germline V gene data show CDR1 as SGHVS and CDR2 as FQNEAQ.